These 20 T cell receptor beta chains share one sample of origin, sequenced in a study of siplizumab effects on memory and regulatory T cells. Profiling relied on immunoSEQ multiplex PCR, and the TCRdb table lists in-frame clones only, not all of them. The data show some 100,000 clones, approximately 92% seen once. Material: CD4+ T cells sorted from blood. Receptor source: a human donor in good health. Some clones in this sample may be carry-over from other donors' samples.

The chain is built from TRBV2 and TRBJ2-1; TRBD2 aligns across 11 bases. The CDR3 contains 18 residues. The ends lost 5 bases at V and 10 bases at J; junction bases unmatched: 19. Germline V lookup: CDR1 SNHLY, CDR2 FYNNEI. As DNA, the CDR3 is TGTGCCAGCAGTAAAACCTTCCCCGGGACTAGCGGAGAGGGCGAGCAGTTCTTC. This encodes CASSKTFPGTSGEGEQFF.

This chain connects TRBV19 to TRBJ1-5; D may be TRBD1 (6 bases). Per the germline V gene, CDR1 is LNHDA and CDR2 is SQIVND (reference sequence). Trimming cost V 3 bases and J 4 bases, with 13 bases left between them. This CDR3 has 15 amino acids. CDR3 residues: CASSIQGTLNQPQHF. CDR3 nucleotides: TGTGCCAGTAGTATTCAGGGGACACTGAATCAGCCCCAGCATTTT.

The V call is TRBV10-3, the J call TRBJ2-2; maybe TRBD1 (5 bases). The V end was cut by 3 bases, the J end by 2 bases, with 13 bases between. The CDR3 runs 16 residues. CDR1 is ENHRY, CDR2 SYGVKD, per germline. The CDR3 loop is CAISESRTLNTGELFF. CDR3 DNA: TGTGCCATCAGTGAATCACGGACACTAAACACCGGGGAGCTGTTTTTT.

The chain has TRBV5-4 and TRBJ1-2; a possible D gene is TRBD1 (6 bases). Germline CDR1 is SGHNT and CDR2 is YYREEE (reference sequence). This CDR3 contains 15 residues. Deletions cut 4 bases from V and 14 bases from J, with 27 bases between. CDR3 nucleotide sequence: TGTGCCAGCAGCACAAAGTCGTCGGCGACAGGCGAAGTGACCTTC. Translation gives CASSTKSSATGEVTF.

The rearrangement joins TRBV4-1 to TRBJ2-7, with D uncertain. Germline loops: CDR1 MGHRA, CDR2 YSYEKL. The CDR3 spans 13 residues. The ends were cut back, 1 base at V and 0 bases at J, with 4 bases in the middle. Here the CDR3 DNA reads TGCGCCAGCAGCCAAGGGGCCTCCTACGAGCAGTACTTC. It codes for CASSQGASYEQYF.

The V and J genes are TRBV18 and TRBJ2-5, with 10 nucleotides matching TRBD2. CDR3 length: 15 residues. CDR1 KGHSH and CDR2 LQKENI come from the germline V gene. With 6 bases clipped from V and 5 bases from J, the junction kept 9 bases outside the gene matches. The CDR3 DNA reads TGTGCCAGCTCGCAGCCGGGACTAGCGAGGGAGACCCAGTACTTC. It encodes CASSQPGLARETQYF.

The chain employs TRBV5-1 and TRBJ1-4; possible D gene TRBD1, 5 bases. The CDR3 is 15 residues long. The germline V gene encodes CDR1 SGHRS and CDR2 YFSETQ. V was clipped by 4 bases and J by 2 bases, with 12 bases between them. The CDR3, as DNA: TGCGCCAGCAGCGTCAACGGGGGGACTAATGAAAAACTGTTTTTT. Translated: CASSVNGGTNEKLFF. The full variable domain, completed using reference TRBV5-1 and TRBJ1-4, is KAGVTQTPRYLIKTRGQQVTLSCSPISGHRSVSWYQQTPGQGLQFLFEYFSETQRNKGNFPGRFSGRQFSNSRSEMNVSTLELGDSALYLCASSVNGGTNEKLFFGSGTQLSVL.

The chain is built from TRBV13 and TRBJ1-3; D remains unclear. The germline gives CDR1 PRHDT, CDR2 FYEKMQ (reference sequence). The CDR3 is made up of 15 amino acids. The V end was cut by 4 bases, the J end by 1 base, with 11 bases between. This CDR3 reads CASSSKGGSGNTIYF. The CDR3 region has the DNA TGTGCCAGCAGCTCCAAGGGTGGATCTGGAAACACCATATATTTT.

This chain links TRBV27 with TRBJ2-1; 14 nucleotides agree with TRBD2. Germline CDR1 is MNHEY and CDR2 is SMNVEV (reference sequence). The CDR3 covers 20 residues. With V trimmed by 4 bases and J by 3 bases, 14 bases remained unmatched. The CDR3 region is CASSSETSGRARILYNEQFF. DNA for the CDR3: TGTGCCAGCAGTTCCGAGACTAGCGGGAGGGCCCGCATTCTCTACAATGAGCAGTTCTTC.

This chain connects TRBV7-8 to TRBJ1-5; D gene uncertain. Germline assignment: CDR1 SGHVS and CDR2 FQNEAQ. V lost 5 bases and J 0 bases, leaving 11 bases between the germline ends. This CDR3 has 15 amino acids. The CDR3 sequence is CASSITPYSNQPQHF. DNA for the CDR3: TGTGCCAGCAGCATTACACCTTATAGCAATCAGCCCCAGCATTTT.

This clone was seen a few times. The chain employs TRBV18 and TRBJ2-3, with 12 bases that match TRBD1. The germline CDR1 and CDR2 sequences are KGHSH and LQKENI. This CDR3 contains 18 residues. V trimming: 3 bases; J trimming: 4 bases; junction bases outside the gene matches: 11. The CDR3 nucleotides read TGTGCCAGCTCACCCTCCCTAACGGGACAGGGGGCGTCAGATACGCAGTATTTT. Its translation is CASSPSLTGQGASDTQYF.

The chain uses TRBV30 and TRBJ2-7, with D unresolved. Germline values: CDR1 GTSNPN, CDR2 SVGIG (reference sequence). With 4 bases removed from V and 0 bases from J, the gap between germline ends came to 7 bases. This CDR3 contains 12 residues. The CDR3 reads CAWKRTSYEQYF. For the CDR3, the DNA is TGTGCCTGGAAACGTACCTCCTACGAGCAGTACTTC.

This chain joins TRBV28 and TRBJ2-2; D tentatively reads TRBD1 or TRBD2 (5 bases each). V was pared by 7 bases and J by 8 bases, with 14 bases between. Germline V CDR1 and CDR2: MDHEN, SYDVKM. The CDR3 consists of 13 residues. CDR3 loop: CASKGRGGGELFF. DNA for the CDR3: TGTGCCAGCAAAGGACGGGGCGGAGGGGAGCTGTTTTTT. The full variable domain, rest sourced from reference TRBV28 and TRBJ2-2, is DVKVTQSSRYLVKRTGEKVFLECVQDMDHENMFWYRQDPGLGLRLIYFSYDVKMKEKGDIPEGYSVSREKKERFSLILESASTNQTSMYLCASKGRGGGELFFGEGSRLTVL.

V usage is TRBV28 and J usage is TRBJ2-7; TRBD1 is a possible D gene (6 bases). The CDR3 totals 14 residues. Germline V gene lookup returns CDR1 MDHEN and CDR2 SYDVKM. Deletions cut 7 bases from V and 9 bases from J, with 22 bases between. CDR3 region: CASTSGDISRVQYF. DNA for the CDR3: TGTGCCAGCACCAGTGGGGACATCTCCCGGGTGCAGTACTTC.

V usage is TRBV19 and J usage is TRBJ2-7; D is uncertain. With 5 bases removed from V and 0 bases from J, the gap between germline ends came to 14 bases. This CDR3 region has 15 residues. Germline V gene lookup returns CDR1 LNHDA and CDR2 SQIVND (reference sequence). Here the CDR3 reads CASSFQASSSYEQYF. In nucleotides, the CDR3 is TGTGCCAGTAGTTTTCAGGCTTCAAGCTCCTACGAGCAGTACTTC.

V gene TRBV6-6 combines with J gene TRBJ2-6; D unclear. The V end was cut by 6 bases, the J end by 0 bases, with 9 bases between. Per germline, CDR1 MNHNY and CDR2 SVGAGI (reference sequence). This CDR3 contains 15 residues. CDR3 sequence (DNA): TGTGCCAGCAGCCCAAAACTCTCTGGGGCCAACGTCCTGACTTTC. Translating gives CASSPKLSGANVLTF.

CDR3 protein: CASSISDGYTF. CDR3 nucleotides: TGTGCCAGTAGTATATCTGATGGCTACACCTTC. The V gene is TRBV19, the J gene TRBJ1-2; D is uncertain. Trimming stripped 2 bases from V and 6 bases from J, with 4 bases between. CDR1 is LNHDA, CDR2 SQIVND, per germline (reference sequence). The CDR3 extends over 11 amino acids.

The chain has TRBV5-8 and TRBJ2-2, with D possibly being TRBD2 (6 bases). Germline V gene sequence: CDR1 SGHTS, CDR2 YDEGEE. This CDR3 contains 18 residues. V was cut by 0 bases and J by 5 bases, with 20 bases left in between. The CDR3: CASSLAYAPLAGTGELFF. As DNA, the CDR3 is TGTGCCAGCAGCTTGGCCTACGCCCCCCTGGCGGGAACCGGGGAGCTGTTTTTT. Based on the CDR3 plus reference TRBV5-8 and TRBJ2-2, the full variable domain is EAGVTQSPTHLIKTRGQQATLRCSPISGHTSVYWYQQALGLGLQFLLWYDEGEERNRGNFPPRFSGRQFPNYSSELNVNALELEDSALYLCASSLAYAPLAGTGELFFGEGSRLTVL.

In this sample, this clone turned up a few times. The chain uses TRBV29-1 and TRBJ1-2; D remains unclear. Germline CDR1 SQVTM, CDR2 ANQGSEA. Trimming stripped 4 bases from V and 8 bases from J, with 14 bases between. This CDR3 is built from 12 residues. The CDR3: CSVVEFFEGYTF. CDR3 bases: TGCAGCGTTGTAGAGTTCTTCGAAGGCTACACCTTC.

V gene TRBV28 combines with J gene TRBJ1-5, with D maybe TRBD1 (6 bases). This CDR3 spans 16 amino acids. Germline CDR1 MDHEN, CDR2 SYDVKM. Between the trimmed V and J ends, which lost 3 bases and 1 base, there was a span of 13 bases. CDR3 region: CASSFGGRGSNQPQHF. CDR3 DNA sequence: TGTGCCAGCAGTTTTGGGGGGAGGGGGAGCAATCAGCCCCAGCATTTT.